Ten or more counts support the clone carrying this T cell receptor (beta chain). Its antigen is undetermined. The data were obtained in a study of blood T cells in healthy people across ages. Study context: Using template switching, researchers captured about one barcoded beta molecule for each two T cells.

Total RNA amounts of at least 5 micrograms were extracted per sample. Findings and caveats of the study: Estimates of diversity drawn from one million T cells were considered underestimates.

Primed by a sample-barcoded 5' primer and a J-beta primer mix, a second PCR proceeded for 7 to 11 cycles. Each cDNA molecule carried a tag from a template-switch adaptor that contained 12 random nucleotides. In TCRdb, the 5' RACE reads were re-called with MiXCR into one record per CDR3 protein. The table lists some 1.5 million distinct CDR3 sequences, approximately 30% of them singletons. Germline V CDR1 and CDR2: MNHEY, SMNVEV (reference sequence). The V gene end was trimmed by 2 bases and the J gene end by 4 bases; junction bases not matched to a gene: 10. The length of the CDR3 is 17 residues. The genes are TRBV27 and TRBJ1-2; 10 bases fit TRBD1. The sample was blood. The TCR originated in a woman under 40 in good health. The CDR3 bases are TGTGCCAGCAGTTTAAGGACAGGGGGGCATTCATCCTATGGCTACACCTTC. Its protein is CASSLRTGGHSSYGYTF.